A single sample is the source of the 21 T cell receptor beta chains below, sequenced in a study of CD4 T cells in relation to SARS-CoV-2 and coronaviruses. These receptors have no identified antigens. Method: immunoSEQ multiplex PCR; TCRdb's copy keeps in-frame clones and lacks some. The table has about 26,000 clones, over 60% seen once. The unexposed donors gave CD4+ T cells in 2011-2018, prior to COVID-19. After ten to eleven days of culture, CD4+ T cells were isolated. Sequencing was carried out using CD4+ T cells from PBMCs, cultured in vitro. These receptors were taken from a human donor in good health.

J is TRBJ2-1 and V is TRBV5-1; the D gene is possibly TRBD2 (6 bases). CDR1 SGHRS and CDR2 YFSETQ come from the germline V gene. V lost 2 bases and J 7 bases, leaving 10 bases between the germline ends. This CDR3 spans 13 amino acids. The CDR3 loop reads CASSFGGSNEQFF. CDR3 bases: TGCGCCAGCAGCTTCGGGGGTTCGAATGAGCAGTTCTTC.

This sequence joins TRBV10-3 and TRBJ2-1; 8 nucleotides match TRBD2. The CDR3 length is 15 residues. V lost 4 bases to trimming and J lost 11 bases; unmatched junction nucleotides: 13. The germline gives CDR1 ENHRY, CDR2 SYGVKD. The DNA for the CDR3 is TGTGCCATCAGTGGGAACGGGAGGGCAGGAAATAAGCAGTTCTTC. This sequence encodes CAISGNGRAGNKQFF.

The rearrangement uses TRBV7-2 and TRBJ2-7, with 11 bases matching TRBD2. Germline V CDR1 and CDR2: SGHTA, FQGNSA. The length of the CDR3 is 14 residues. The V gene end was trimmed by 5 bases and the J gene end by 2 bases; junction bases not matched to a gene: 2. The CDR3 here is CASSVSGRAYEQYF. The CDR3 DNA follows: TGTGCCAGCAGCGTTAGCGGGAGGGCCTACGAGCAGTACTTC.

In nucleotides, the CDR3 is TGTGCCAGCAGTTCGACAGGGGGCAACACTGAAGCTTTCTTT. It encodes CASSSTGGNTEAFF. This rearrangement joins TRBV27 to TRBJ1-1, with 10 bases that match TRBD1. J lost 2 bases, V lost 4 bases, and 1 base had no gene match. Germline lookup yields CDR1 MNHEY and CDR2 SMNVEV (reference sequence). The CDR3 totals 14 residues.

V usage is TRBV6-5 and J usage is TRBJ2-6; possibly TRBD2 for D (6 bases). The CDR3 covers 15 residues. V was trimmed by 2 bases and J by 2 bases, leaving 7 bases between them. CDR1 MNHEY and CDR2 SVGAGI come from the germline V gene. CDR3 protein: CASSYRGTGANVLTF. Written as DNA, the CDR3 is TGTGCCAGCAGTTACCGGGGGACTGGGGCCAACGTCCTGACTTTC.

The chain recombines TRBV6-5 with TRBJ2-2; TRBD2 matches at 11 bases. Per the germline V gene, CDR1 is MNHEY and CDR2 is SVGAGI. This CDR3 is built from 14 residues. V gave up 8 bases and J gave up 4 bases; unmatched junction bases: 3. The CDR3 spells CASQTSGTTGELFF. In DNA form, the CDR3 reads TGTGCCAGCCAGACTAGCGGGACCACCGGGGAGCTGTTTTTT.

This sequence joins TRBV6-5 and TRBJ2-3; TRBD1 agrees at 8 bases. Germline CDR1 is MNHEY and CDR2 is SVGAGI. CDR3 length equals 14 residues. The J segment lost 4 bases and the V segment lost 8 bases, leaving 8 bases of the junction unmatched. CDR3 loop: CASGLRQGSDTQYF. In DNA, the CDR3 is TGTGCCAGCGGACTTAGACAGGGGTCAGATACGCAGTATTTT.

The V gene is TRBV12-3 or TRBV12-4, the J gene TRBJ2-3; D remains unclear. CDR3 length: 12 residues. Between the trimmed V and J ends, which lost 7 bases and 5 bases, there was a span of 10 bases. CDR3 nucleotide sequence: TGTGCCAGCACCACACTATTAGATACGCAGTATTTT. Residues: CASTTLLDTQYF.

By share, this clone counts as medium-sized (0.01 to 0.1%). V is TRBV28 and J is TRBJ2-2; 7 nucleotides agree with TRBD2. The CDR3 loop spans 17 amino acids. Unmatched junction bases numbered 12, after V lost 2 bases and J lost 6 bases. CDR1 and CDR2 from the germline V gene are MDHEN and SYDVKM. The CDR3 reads CASSLQGLAGGPGELFF. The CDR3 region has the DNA TGTGCCAGCAGTTTACAAGGGTTAGCGGGTGGACCCGGGGAGCTGTTTTTT. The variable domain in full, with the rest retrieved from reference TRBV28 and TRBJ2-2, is DVKVTQSSRYLVKRTGEKVFLECVQDMDHENMFWYRQDPGLGLRLIYFSYDVKMKEKGDIPEGYSVSREKKERFSLILESASTNQTSMYLCASSLQGLAGGPGELFFGEGSRLTVL.

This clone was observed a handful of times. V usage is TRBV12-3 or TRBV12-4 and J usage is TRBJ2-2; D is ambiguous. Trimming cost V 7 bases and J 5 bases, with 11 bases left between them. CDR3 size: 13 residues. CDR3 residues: CASKSESTGELFF. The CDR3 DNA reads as TGTGCCAGCAAGTCCGAATCGACCGGGGAGCTGTTTTTT.

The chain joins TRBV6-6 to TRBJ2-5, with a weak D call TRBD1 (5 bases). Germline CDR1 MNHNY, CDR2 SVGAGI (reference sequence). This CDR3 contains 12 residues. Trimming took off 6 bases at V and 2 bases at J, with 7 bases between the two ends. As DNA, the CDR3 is TGTGCCAGCAGAGGGGCGCAAGAGACCCAGTACTTC. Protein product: CASRGAQETQYF.

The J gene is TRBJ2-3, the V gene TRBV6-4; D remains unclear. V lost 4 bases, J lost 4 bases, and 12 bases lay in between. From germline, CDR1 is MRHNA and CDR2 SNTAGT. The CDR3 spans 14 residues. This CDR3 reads CASSVLPNSDTQYF. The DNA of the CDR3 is TGTGCCAGCAGTGTCCTTCCGAATTCAGATACGCAGTATTTT.

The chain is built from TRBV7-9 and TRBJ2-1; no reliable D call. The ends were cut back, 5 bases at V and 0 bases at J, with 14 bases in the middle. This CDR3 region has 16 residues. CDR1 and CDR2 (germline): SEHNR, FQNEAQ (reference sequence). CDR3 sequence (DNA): TGTGCCAGCAGCGCCGACTTCCAGAGCTCCTACAATGAGCAGTTCTTC. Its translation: CASSADFQSSYNEQFF.

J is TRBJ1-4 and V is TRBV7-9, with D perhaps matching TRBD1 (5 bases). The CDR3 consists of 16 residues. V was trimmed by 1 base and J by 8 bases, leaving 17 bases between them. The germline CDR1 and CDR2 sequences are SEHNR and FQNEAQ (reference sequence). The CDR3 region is CASSLGQGGWNEKLFF. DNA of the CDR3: TGTGCCAGCAGCTTAGGCCAGGGAGGTTGGAACGAAAAACTGTTTTTT.

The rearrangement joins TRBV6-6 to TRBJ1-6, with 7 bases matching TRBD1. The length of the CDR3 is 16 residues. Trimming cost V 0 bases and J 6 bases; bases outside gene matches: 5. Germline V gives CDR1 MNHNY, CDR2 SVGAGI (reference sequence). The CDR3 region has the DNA TGTGCCAGCAGTTACTCACCGGGACAGAGTAATTCACCCCTCCACTTT. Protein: CASSYSPGQSNSPLHF.

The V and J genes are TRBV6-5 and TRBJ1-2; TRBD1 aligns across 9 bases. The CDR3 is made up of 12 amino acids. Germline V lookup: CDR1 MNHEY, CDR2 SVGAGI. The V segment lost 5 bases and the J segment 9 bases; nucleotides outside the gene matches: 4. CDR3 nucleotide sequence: TGTGCCAGCAGTAGAACAGGGGGCAGCTACACCTTC. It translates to CASSRTGGSYTF.

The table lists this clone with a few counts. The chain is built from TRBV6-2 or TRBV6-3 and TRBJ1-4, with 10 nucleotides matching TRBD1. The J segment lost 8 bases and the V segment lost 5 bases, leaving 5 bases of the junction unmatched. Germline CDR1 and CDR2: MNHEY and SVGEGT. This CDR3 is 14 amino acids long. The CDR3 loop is CASSEGQGTEKLFF. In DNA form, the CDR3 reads TGTGCCAGCAGTGAGGGACAGGGGACCGAAAAACTGTTTTTT.

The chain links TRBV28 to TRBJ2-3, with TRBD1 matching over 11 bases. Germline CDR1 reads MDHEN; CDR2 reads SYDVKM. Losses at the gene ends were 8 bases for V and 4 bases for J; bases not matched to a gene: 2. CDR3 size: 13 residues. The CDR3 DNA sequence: TGTGCCAGCCGGACAGGGGGCTCAGATACGCAGTATTTT. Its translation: CASRTGGSDTQYF.

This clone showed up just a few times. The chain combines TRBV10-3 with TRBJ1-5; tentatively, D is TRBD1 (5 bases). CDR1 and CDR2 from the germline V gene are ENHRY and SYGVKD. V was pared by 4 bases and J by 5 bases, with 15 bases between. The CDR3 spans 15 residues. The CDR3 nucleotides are TGTGCCATCAGTGGAGGGACGGGGACCGATCAGCCCCAGCATTTT. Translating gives CAISGGTGTDQPQHF.

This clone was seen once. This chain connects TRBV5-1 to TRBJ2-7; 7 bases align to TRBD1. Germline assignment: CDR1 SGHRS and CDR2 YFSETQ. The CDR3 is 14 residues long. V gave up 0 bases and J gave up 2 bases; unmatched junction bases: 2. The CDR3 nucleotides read TGCGCCAGCAGCTTGGGAGGGACAGCCTACGAGCAGTACTTC. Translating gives CASSLGGTAYEQYF. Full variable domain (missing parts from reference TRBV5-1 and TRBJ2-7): KAGVTQTPRYLIKTRGQQVTLSCSPISGHRSVSWYQQTPGQGLQFLFEYFSETQRNKGNFPGRFSGRQFSNSRSEMNVSTLELGDSALYLCASSLGGTAYEQYFGPGTRLTVT.

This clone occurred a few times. The CDR3 reads CASSPSGGRSYNEQFF. The DNA for the CDR3 is TGCGCCAGCAGTCCCTCGGGGGGTCGCTCCTACAATGAGCAGTTCTTC. This sequence joins TRBV4-1 and TRBJ2-1; TRBD2 aligns across 7 bases. CDR3 length: 16 amino acids. V shed 6 bases, J shed 0 bases, and the junction held 8 bases outside the gene matches. Germline CDR1 is MGHRA and CDR2 is YSYEKL.